This T cell receptor beta chain was identified in a study of shared clonotypes between healthy human individuals. General study findings and limits: The study generally estimated greater richness for naive than memory subsets.

Naive-designated CD8 cells lacked CD45RO, were positively enriched for CCR7, and omitted terminally differentiated effector memory CD45RA+ cells. In the authors' workflow: Junction-only sequences without quality scores came from ImmunoSEQ, so filtering differed. The protocol was immunoSEQ multiplex PCR, while the TCRdb copy is restricted to in-frame clones and leaves out a portion. V and J calls and clone size are those listed in that table; D and trimming were worked out from the DNA. The data contain some 800,000 clones, 80% to 95% of them seen just once; the ten biggest clones take up about 25%. The table lists this clone with a count of one. Its antigen remains unknown. The CDR3 is 14 amino acids. Germline V lookup: CDR1 MNHNS, CDR2 SASEGT. Trimming pared 3 bases from V and 5 bases from J, leaving 11 bases between.

This sequence originates from a man between 25 and 39 years old in good health. The sample comprised naive CD8+ T cells sorted from blood. V usage is TRBV6-1 and J usage is TRBJ2-1; TRBD1 might be the D (5 bases). The CDR3 loop reads CASSDYGANNEQFF. As DNA, the CDR3 is TGTGCCAGCAGTGACTATGGGGCTAACAATGAGCAGTTCTTC.